These 10 T cell receptor beta chains were sequenced from one sample in a study of blood T cell repertoires in COVID-19. Profiled with immunoSEQ multiplex PCR; TCRdb holds only in-frame clones, not every one. In the table there are about 330,000 clones, around 85% of which are singletons. The material sequenced was peripheral blood. These receptors originate from a human donor in a cohort sampled during active COVID-19.

This clone was seen once. This rearrangement joins TRBV5-1 to TRBJ2-7, with D maybe TRBD1 (5 bases). This CDR3 has 16 residues. Germline loops: CDR1 SGHRS, CDR2 YFSETQ. The V and J ends lost 5 bases and 3 bases respectively, with 21 bases between them. CDR3 in amino acids: CASRILTAGAYYEQYF. The DNA of the CDR3 is TGCGCCAGCAGGATTCTGACAGCTGGGGCGTACTACGAGCAGTACTTC.

With regard to this clone: Additional DNA sequences in this sample encode the identical CDR3. The rearrangement links TRBV29-1 to TRBJ1-2, with D hard to call. CDR3 length: 12 residues. CDR1 and CDR2 from the germline V gene are SQVTM and ANQGSEA. V was trimmed by 1 base and J by 0 bases, leaving 3 bases between them. In nucleotides, the CDR3 is TGCAGCGTTGAAGCTGCTAACTATGGCTACACCTTC. Protein sequence: CSVEAANYGYTF.

This rearrangement joins TRBV12-5 to TRBJ1-2, with D hard to call. V lost 2 bases, J lost 4 bases, and 8 bases lay in between. Germline V gives CDR1 LGHNT, CDR2 FRNRAP. There are 13 residues in the CDR3. The CDR3 sequence: CASGLQASYGYTF. Written as DNA, the CDR3 is TGTGCTAGTGGTTTGCAGGCGAGCTATGGCTACACCTTC. Filled out from reference TRBV12-5 and TRBJ1-2, the complete variable domain reads DARVTQTPRHKVTEMGQEVTMRCQPILGHNTVFWYRQTMMQGLELLAYFRNRAPLDDSGMPKDRFSAEMPDATLATLKIQPSEPRDSAVYFCASGLQASYGYTFGSGTRLTVV.

This chain joins TRBV10-3 and TRBJ2-5; no definite D call. The germline V and J ends were trimmed by 5 bases and 0 bases, with 31 bases remaining between them. The germline CDR1 and CDR2 sequences are ENHRY and SYGVKD. There are 21 residues in the CDR3. CDR3 amino acids: CAISSSSLRLERNKNQETQYF. CDR3 in DNA: TGTGCCATCAGTTCTAGTTCGCTACGGCTAGAGAGAAACAAAAACCAAGAGACCCAGTACTTC.

The V call is TRBV27, the J call TRBJ1-5; D is undetermined. This CDR3 has 15 amino acids. With 8 bases removed from V and 3 bases from J, the gap between germline ends came to 17 bases. CDR1 MNHEY and CDR2 SMNVEV come from the germline V gene (reference sequence). The CDR3 region is CASGSDTTDNQPQHF. The CDR3 DNA is TGTGCCAGCGGATCAGACACCACCGACAATCAGCCCCAGCATTTT.

This chain connects TRBV9 to TRBJ1-1; possible D gene TRBD1, 5 bases. The CDR3 is 15 amino acids. Germline assignment: CDR1 SGDLS and CDR2 YYNGEE. V was shortened by 1 base and J by 1 base, with 11 bases between the two germline ends. The CDR3 loop is CASSVSRGRNTEAFF. CDR3 bases: TGTGCCAGCAGCGTAAGCCGGGGGAGGAACACTGAAGCTTTCTTT.

In its sample, this clone was seen once. This chain connects TRBV10-1 to TRBJ1-1, with D tentatively TRBD1 (6 bases). V shed 6 bases and J shed 2 bases, with 25 bases lying between them. The germline V gene encodes CDR1 WNHNN and CDR2 SYGVQD (reference sequence). CDR3 size: 18 residues. The CDR3 DNA reads TGCGCCAGCAGCCTCAGAAGGACAGACAAAACCTTAAACACTGAAGCTTTCTTT. This encodes CASSLRRTDKTLNTEAFF.

This rearrangement joins TRBV6-1 to TRBJ2-1; a possible D gene is TRBD2 (6 bases). The germline V gene has CDR1 MNHNS and CDR2 SASEGT. Trimming stripped 0 bases from V and 9 bases from J, with 18 bases between. The CDR3 is made up of 16 amino acids. The CDR3: CASSEAGGALIGEQFF. CDR3 DNA: TGTGCCAGCAGTGAAGCAGGCGGGGCCCTCATAGGTGAGCAGTTCTTC.

The chain combines TRBV27 with TRBJ1-2, with D hard to call. The V gene's germline CDR1 is MNHEY and CDR2 SMNVEV (reference sequence). The V end was cut by 5 bases, the J end by 5 bases, with 24 bases between. This CDR3 has 17 residues. The CDR3 DNA follows: TGTGCCAGCAGTCCGACCCGCGGGATTTTTTCCTCGTATGGCTACACCTTC. Encoded protein: CASSPTRGIFSSYGYTF.

The chain carries TRBV19 and TRBJ2-3; D ambiguous. There are 13 residues in the CDR3. Germline assignment: CDR1 LNHDA and CDR2 SQIVND (reference sequence). Trimming pared 5 bases from V and 3 bases from J, leaving 9 bases between. The CDR3 region is CASSPRYTDTQYF. For the CDR3, the DNA is TGTGCCAGTAGTCCCCGGTATACAGATACGCAGTATTTT.